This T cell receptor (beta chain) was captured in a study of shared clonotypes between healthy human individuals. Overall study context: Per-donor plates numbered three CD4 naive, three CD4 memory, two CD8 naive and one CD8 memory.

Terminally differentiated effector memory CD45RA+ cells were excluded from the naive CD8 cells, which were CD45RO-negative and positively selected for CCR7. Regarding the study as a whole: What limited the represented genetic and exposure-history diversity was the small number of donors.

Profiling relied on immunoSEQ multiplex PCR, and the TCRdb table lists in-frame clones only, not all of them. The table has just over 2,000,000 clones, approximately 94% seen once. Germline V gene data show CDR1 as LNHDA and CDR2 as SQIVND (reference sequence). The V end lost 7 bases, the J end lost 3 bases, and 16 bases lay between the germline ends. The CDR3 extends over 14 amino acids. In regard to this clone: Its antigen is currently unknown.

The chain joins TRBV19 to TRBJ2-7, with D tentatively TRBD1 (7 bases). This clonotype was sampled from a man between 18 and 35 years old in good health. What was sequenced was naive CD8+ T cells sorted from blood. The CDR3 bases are TGTGCCAGTACCCCAGGGGGACTGAACTACGAGCAGTACTTC. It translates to CASTPGGLNYEQYF. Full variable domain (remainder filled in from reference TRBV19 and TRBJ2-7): DGGITQSPKYLFRKEGQNVTLSCEQNLNHDAMYWYRQDPGQGLRLIYYSQIVNDFQKGDIAEGYSVSREKKESFPLTVTSAQKNPTAFYLCASTPGGLNYEQYFGPGTRLTVT.